The 10 T cell receptor beta chains reported below all come from one sample, sequenced in a study of blood T cell repertoires in COVID-19. Sequencing was performed with immunoSEQ multiplex PCR; in TCRdb, only in-frame clones are kept and a portion is missing. The table shows over 45,000 clones, with over 80% occurring only once. The sample taken for sequencing was peripheral blood. These receptors were taken from a man between 65 and 79 years old with acute or convalescent COVID-19.

This clone has a handful of counts. V gene TRBV11-2 combines with J gene TRBJ2-7; TRBD1 is a possible D gene (6 bases). The CDR3 has 14 residues. The germline V gene encodes CDR1 SGHAT and CDR2 FQNNGV. V lost 4 bases and J lost 1, with 11 bases in between. This CDR3 reads CASSSQGLSYEQYF. The CDR3 DNA follows: TGTGCCAGCAGCTCTCAGGGGCTTTCCTACGAGCAGTACTTC.

J is TRBJ2-7 and V is TRBV29-1; 13 nucleotides line up with TRBD2. This CDR3 contains 14 residues. V was pared by 6 bases and J by 2 bases, with 4 bases of the junction left unmatched. The V gene's germline CDR1 is SQVTM and CDR2 ANQGSEA. The CDR3 region has the DNA TGCAGCGTCGCAGGGACTAGCGGGGCCTACGAGCAGTACTTC. It codes for CSVAGTSGAYEQYF.

V gene TRBV5-4 combines with J gene TRBJ1-3, with 7 bases that match TRBD1. The ends lost 0 bases at V and 0 bases at J; junction bases unmatched: 6. This CDR3 is built from 17 residues. Per germline, CDR1 SGHNT and CDR2 YYREEE (reference sequence). CDR3 protein: CASSLGRTGSSGNTIYF. The DNA for the CDR3 is TGTGCCAGCAGCTTGGGGCGGACAGGTAGCTCTGGAAACACCATATATTTT.

The CDR3 here is CASSLGPQKNTEAFF. The CDR3 nucleotides read TGCGCCAGCAGCCTGGGGCCACAAAAGAACACTGAAGCTTTCTTT. The rearrangement uses TRBV4-3 and TRBJ1-1, with D possibly TRBD1 on 5 matching bases. Trimming pared 4 bases from V and 1 base from J, leaving 13 bases between. This CDR3 spans 15 amino acids. The V gene's germline CDR1 is LGHNA and CDR2 YSLEER.

The gene calls are TRBV19 and TRBJ2-7, with 9 nucleotides matching TRBD1. The CDR3 is 15 residues long. From germline, CDR1 is LNHDA and CDR2 SQIVND (reference sequence). The junction had 7 bases not matched to a gene; V was cut back by 4 bases and J by 3 bases. CDR3 bases: TGTGCCAGTAGTACCCGCGGGACAGGGAACTACGAGCAGTACTTC. This codes for CASSTRGTGNYEQYF.

This clone was found once. The chain couples TRBV7-8 to TRBJ1-1, with 7 bases identical to TRBD1. Trimming cost V 5 bases and J 6 bases; bases outside gene matches: 12. The CDR3 totals 15 residues. Germline values: CDR1 SGHVS, CDR2 FQNEAQ. The CDR3 bases are TGTGCCAGCAGCGGAATAGGGGGCGAGTGGGCTGAAGCTTTCTTT. It is translated as CASSGIGGEWAEAFF.

This chain uses TRBV20-1 with TRBJ1-2; possibly TRBD1 for D (6 bases). The V end was cut by 3 bases, the J end by 8 bases, with 13 bases between. The germline V gene has CDR1 DFQATT and CDR2 SNEGSKA (reference sequence). This CDR3 has 12 residues. CDR3: CSASSRGRGYTF. CDR3 nucleotide sequence: TGCAGTGCTAGTTCGAGGGGGAGAGGCTACACCTTC.

This rearrangement joins TRBV7-2 to TRBJ1-1, with D perhaps matching TRBD1 (5 bases). V gave up 2 bases and J gave up 4 bases, with 14 bases separating them. The CDR3 runs 15 residues. Looked up from germline, CDR1 is SGHTA and CDR2 is FQGNSA. In nucleotides, the CDR3 is TGTGCCAGCAGCTTATCCGCAGGGTTGGGCACTGAAGCTTTCTTT. Protein: CASSLSAGLGTEAFF.

The gene calls are TRBV27 and TRBJ1-1; tentatively, D is TRBD1 (5 bases). This CDR3 comprises 13 residues. Looked up from germline, CDR1 is MNHEY and CDR2 is SMNVEV (reference sequence). V was clipped by 2 bases and J by 11 bases, with 15 bases between them. The CDR3 here is CASSLATGHVAFF. As DNA, the CDR3 is TGTGCCAGCAGTTTAGCCACAGGCCACGTCGCTTTCTTT.

This chain joins TRBV19 and TRBJ1-2, with 7 bases fitting TRBD1. The junction had 10 bases not matched to a gene; V was cut back by 8 bases and J by 1 base. Germline CDR1 reads LNHDA; CDR2 reads SQIVND (reference sequence). This CDR3 has 15 amino acids. As DNA, the CDR3 is TGTGCCAGTGTTTCTAACAGGGGAGTTAACTATGGCTACACCTTC. It codes for CASVSNRGVNYGYTF.